The source of this TCR beta chain is a study of T cells in Graves' hyperthyroidism and ophthalmopathy. Germline V gene sequence: CDR1 MNHEY, CDR2 SMNVEV (reference sequence). The V end lost 6 bases, the J end lost 9 bases, and 30 bases lay between the germline ends. The CDR3 contains 19 residues. Amplification targeted TCR beta CDR3 regions from RNA transcripts. The study used the HTBI primer set for a first-round RT-PCR of the TCR CDR3. MiXCR, applied by TCRdb to the multiplex PCR reads, yields one record per CDR3 protein. The repertoire has fewer than 650,000 distinct CDR3 sequences, about 15% of them found once; the top ten carry more than 4.5%.

The sequencing input was blood. The source of this sequence is a woman aged 30 to 39 with Graves' hyperthyroidism that later progressed to Graves' ophthalmopathy. The V call is TRBV27, the J call TRBJ2-6; D possibly uses TRBD1 or TRBD2 (7 bases each). The CDR3 DNA follows: TGTGCCAGCAGAGGGGGGGGTCCACAGGGGCTCGGTAGTGTCAACGTCCTGACTTTC. It specifies CASRGGGPQGLGSVNVLTF.